A selection of T cell receptor beta chains follows, all from one sample in a study of blood T cell repertoires in COVID-19. Clones were read by immunoSEQ multiplex PCR, and TCRdb kept only the in-frame ones, dropping some. The sample lists approximately 210,000 clones; 70% to 90% were seen once. The sequenced sample was PBMCs or T cells enriched from blood (not recorded which). The origin of the receptors is a woman between 45 and 60 years old with acute COVID-19. Both conserved end residues are part of each CDR3.

TRBV5-4	TRBJ2-1	CASSFKRGELPNEQFF
TRBV7-8	TRBJ1-6	CASSFGDRKNSPLHF
TRBV11-3	TRBJ2-2	CASSLSAGINAGELFF
TRBV10-3	TRBJ2-6	CAITAEEGRSGANVLTF
TRBV18	TRBJ1-3	CASSPRTGAGNTIYF
TRBV30	TRBJ2-5	CAWKEGGQETQYF
TRBV7-2	TRBJ2-1	CASSSTGTSGRTEQFF
TRBV5-5	TRBJ2-7	CASSLGPGLAYEQYF
TRBV7-2	TRBJ1-4	CASSSPGTRAEKLFF
TRBV7-9	TRBJ2-1	CASSLSLAGVDEQFF
TRBV15	TRBJ2-5	CATSRDLGETQYF
TRBV15	TRBJ2-7	CATSSMTSGSYEQYF
TRBV19	TRBJ2-1	CASRGTSLGNEQFF
TRBV7-2	TRBJ2-3	CASTSLAGDTQYF
TRBV7-9	TRBJ2-7	CASSPRGIPYEQYF
TRBV11-3	TRBJ2-7	CASSAQGAGHEQYF
TRBV18	TRBJ1-2	CASSPSADIGYGYTF
TRBV18	TRBJ1-5	CASSALNRGQEPQHF
TRBV4-1	TRBJ2-7	CASSLTDRGREQYF
TRBV5-6	TRBJ2-7	CASSYGQGSPYEQYF
TRBV7-9	TRBJ1-4	CASSSYRGLNEKLFF
TRBV27	TRBJ2-5	CASSLETSGSQETQYF
TRBV5-8	TRBJ2-1	CASSLAGGHNEQFF
TRBV19	TRBJ2-5	CASRRTGYQETQYF
TRBV5-1	TRBJ2-1	CASSLSTGDNEQFF
TRBV1	TRBJ2-7	CTSSLALASGRKPYEQYF
TRBV28	TRBJ1-1	CASNWDRGRVTEAFF
TRBV5-8	TRBJ2-5	CASSLGRTSGRETQYF
TRBV9	TRBJ2-7	CASSVDAGGRAYEQYF
TRBV5-1	TRBJ2-7	CASSLEAGSEQYF
TRBV4-1	TRBJ1-2	CASSQDVWAGRGYTF
TRBV4-2	TRBJ2-3	CASSPWGTSGINTDTQYF
TRBV7-2	TRBJ1-4	CASSLNGRGVREKLFF
TRBV28	TRBJ2-3	CASRTGTTDTQYF
TRBV28	TRBJ1-5	CASLVAGQINQPQHF
TRBV11-2	TRBJ2-3	CASSFFPDRLANTDTQYF
TRBV7-3	TRBJ2-1	CASSFTGGSNEQFF
TRBV7-9	TRBJ2-4	CASSKGLAGGNLRDIQYF
TRBV5-6	TRBJ1-4	CASSSRSGYVNEKLFF
TRBV27	TRBJ2-7	CASSSFSGRAYEQYF
TRBV21-1	TRBJ2-4	CASSPPRDRAAKNIQYF
TRBV7-9	TRBJ1-2	CASSLGTHNYGYTF
TRBV3-1/TRBV3-2	TRBJ2-4	CASSQERLAGSSKNIQYF
TRBV3-1/TRBV3-2	TRBJ1-2	CASRRKGAGNYGYTF
TRBV29-1	TRBJ2-3	CSVDFAGAGDTQYF